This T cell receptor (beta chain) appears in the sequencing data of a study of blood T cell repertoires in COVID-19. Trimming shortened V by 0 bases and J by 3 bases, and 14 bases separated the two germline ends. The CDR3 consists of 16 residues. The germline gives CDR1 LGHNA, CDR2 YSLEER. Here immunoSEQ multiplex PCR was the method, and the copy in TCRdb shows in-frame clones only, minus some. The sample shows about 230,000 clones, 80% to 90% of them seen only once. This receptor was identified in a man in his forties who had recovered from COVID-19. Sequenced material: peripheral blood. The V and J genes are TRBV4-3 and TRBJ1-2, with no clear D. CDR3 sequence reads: CASSQDRRARDYGYTF. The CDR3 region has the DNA TGCGCCAGCAGCCAAGATAGGAGGGCGCGTGACTATGGCTACACCTTC.